This T cell receptor (beta chain) was identified during a study of T cell repertoires in cytomegalovirus infection (dated 2019 in TCRdb). Regarding the study in general: Donor HLA type was relevant to the analysis, as public TCR beta signatures indicated carriage of CMV infection together with the matching HLA type.

In the germline V gene, CDR1 corresponds to SGHDT and CDR2 to YYEEEE. Including the terminal cysteine and phenylalanine, the CDR3 comprises 13 residues. The entry retains the CDR3 DNA only, 39 bases that are in frame from base 1. Overall study outcomes, separate from this receptor: The ex vivo response was dominated by HLA-C-restricted CMV-specific TCR beta clonotypes, which also provided the single most frequent clonotype in two of eight donors. In both this cohort and an independent approximately 350-donor cohort, the cumulative frequency of public TCR beta family members distinguished carriers of CMV infection plus the relevant HLA type.

On this clonotype: There is no known antigen for this receptor. A read error may be the cause here, since a much bigger clone is one base away.

TCRdb shows the sequencer as Illumina HiSeq 1500. In TCRdb, the public reads were trimmed at Q25 with fastp and aligned with MiXCR, with productive beta chains retained. Each record represents a unique CDR3 protein, reported with the most common genes and DNA among its rows. The sample yields 450,000 to 600,000 distinct CDR3 sequences; about 11% were counted once. The ten largest clonotypes hold about 9.4% of the sample. Specimen: PBMCs. The TCR originated in a human donor in good health (CMV status not recorded). Some clones in this sample may be carry-over from other donors' samples. The rearrangement joined TRBV5-6 to TRBJ1-5; the D gene identity is not certain. The nucleotides are TGTACCAGCAGCATCTATAGCAATCAGCCCCAGCATTTT. The resulting protein is CTSSIYSNQPQHF.